This T cell receptor (beta chain) appears in the sequencing data of a study of cytomegalovirus exposure and HLA in healthy donors. Study details: In a later analysis, it was reported that the roughly 120 validation repertoires had been produced on the same platform as the 700 or so repertoires belonging to the first cohort.

The method was immunoSEQ multiplex PCR; TCRdb's version includes in-frame clones alone and lacks a portion of them. This table has 130,000 or so clones, around 90% appearing once. This clone has ten or more counts. As yet, its antigen is unknown. General study results and limits: Usually a TCR sequence was rare, but some public TCRs were found in many donors.

The donors formed part of the roughly 120-subject validation cohort, distinct from the roughly 640-subject first cohort. Germline V gives CDR1 LNHDA, CDR2 SQIVND (reference sequence). The trim removed 6 bases at V and 6 bases at J, leaving 9 bases unmatched. This CDR3 has 15 amino acids. The sample was PBMCs. The origin of this receptor is a woman aged 18-35 years in good health and CMV-seronegative. V and J are TRBV19 and TRBJ2-7; 12 bases agree with TRBD2. The CDR3 DNA follows: TGTGCCAGTAGAATCACCCTAGCGGGAGGGACCGAGCAGTACTTC. Protein product: CASRITLAGGTEQYF.